Shown below are 24 T cell receptor beta chains from a single sample sequenced in a study of blood T cells in healthy people across ages. Primed by a sample-barcoded 5' primer and a J-beta primer mix, a second PCR proceeded for about 6 to 12 cycles. One entry per CDR3 protein results from TCRdb running MiXCR on the 5' RACE reads. The data show 270,000 or so distinct CDR3 sequences, around 30% seen once. Sequenced: blood. The origin of the receptors is a woman between 70 and 85 years old in good health.

This clonotype was recorded at least ten times. This chain joins TRBV21-1 and TRBJ2-7; the listed D gene, TRBD2, was not tested against the DNA. TRBV21-1 is marked as a pseudogene. The CDR3 covers 19 residues. The CDR3 loop reads CASSTSNGSRLRELHEQYF. CDR3 coding DNA: TGTGCCAGCAGCACCTCAAATGGGAGTCGGCTCAGGGAACTCCACGAGCAGTACTTC.

This chain links TRBV5-1 with TRBJ2-1; D possibly corresponds to TRBD2 (6 bases). Looked up from germline, CDR1 is SGHRS and CDR2 is YFSETQ. Trimming removed 7 bases at V and 7 bases at J, with 18 bases between. CDR3 size: 14 residues. The CDR3 DNA is TGCGCCAGCCAGGACTACCGAGTGGGGAATGAGCAGTTCTTC. This encodes CASQDYRVGNEQFF.

This chain links TRBV7-9 with TRBJ2-1; D perhaps matches TRBD1 (6 bases). The DNA end is more similar to TRBJ2-7, so the J call may be wrong. The CDR3 is 12 amino acids. Germline CDR1 and CDR2: SEHNR and FQNEAQ (reference sequence). CDR3 nucleotide sequence: TGTGCCAGCGCCGCACAGGGAATCGAGCAGTACTTC. As protein: CASAAQGIEQYF.

The chain is built from TRBV28 and TRBJ2-5, with unresolved D. Trimming stripped 2 bases from V and 2 bases from J, with 12 bases between. The CDR3 covers 15 residues. Per germline, CDR1 MDHEN and CDR2 SYDVKM. CDR3 residues: CASSLGVVGQETQYF. The CDR3 DNA reads as TGTGCCAGCAGTTTAGGCGTTGTAGGGCAAGAGACCCAGTACTTC.

This sequence joins TRBV5-6 and TRBJ2-1; D remains ambiguous. Trimming took 4 bases from V and 8 from J, leaving 10 bases between them. This CDR3 contains 12 residues. The germline V gene has CDR1 SGHDT and CDR2 YYEEEE. The CDR3 coding sequence is TGTGCCAGCAGCCGAAAAGACGATGAGCAGTTCTTC. Translated: CASSRKDDEQFF.

In this sample, this clonotype turned up many times. This sequence joins TRBV28 and TRBJ2-5, with TRBD1 identical over 12 bases. Germline V CDR1 and CDR2: MDHEN, SYDVKM. The junction had 7 bases not matched to a gene; V was cut back by 5 bases and J by 9 bases. The CDR3 is 14 amino acids. For the CDR3, the DNA is TGTGCCAGCAGTACATCTGGGACAGGGGGCGCCCAGTACTTC. As protein: CASSTSGTGGAQYF.

This sequence joins TRBV5-5 and TRBJ2-5; D assignment may be TRBD1 or TRBD2 (6 bases each). In germline, CDR1 is SGHKS, CDR2 YYEKEE (reference sequence). The V end lost 3 bases, the J end lost 3 bases, and 18 bases lay between the germline ends. The CDR3 runs to 16 residues. The CDR3 DNA sequence: TGTGCCAGCAGCTCCCCCATCAGGGGAGGCAAAGAGACCCAGTACTTC. Protein: CASSSPIRGGKETQYF.

The gene calls are TRBV12-3 or TRBV12-4 and TRBJ1-4; D remains unclear. The CDR3 has 14 residues. Trimming cost V 8 bases and J 2 bases, with 12 bases left between them. The CDR3 region has the DNA TGTGCCAGCCATGGTCCCCCGACTAATGAAAAACTGTTTTTT. As protein: CASHGPPTNEKLFF.

V usage is TRBV20-1 and J usage is TRBJ2-7; perhaps TRBD2 as D (5 bases). Trimming shortened V by 1 base and J by 6 bases, and 16 bases separated the two germline ends. Germline V gene lookup returns CDR1 DFQATT and CDR2 SNEGSKA (reference sequence). The CDR3 sequence is 14 residues long. The CDR3 DNA reads as TGCAGTGCTAGAGGTCTGGCTAGCTCCCTCGAGCAGTACTTC. Translated, it gives CSARGLASSLEQYF.

This clonotype was seen more than once but under ten times. The chain uses TRBV24-1 and TRBJ2-1; D is uncertain. V dropped 6 bases and J dropped 0 bases, with 11 bases sitting between them. The length of the CDR3 is 15 residues. The germline V gene has CDR1 KGHDR and CDR2 SFDVKD. The CDR3 nucleotides read TGTGCCACCAGTTCATATAACAGCTCCTACAATGAGCAGTTCTTC. This sequence encodes CATSSYNSSYNEQFF.

This chain connects TRBV7-9 to TRBJ2-7; 9 bases fit TRBD1. Germline V gives CDR1 SEHNR, CDR2 FQNEAQ (reference sequence). With 5 bases clipped from V and 2 bases from J, the junction kept 10 bases outside the gene matches. The CDR3 has 16 residues. The CDR3 region is CASSLILGQGTYEQYF. CDR3 nucleotides: TGTGCCAGCAGCCTAATCCTGGGACAGGGCACCTACGAGCAGTACTTC.

The rearrangement uses TRBV7-3 and TRBJ2-3; D uncertain. There are 13 residues in the CDR3. V was trimmed by 5 bases and J by 4 bases, leaving 10 bases between them. Germline assignment: CDR1 SGHTA and CDR2 FQGTGA. CDR3 residues: CASSPSPADTQYF. In DNA, the CDR3 is TGTGCCAGCAGCCCCTCCCCCGCAGATACGCAGTATTTT. Supplemented by reference TRBV7-3 and TRBJ2-3, the full variable domain reads GAGVSQTPSNKVTEKGKYVELRCDPISGHTALYWYRQSLGQGPEFLIYFQGTGAADDSGLPNDRFFAVRPEGSVSTLKIQRTERGDSAVYLCASSPSPADTQYFGPGTRLTVL.

This clonotype has more than one count but fewer than ten. This chain links TRBV20-1 with TRBJ2-1, with D tentatively TRBD1 or TRBD2 (6 bases each). With 6 bases removed from V and 15 bases from J, the gap between germline ends came to 24 bases. The CDR3 runs 13 residues. Germline V gives CDR1 DFQATT, CDR2 SNEGSKA (reference sequence). The CDR3 coding sequence is TGCAGTGCCACGCGGGGCCTGGGGGGCCCTGGGTTCTTC. Translated, it gives CSATRGLGGPGFF.

This clonotype was observed a handful of times. The genes are TRBV5-1 and TRBJ1-4; 7 positions match TRBD1. This CDR3 is 17 amino acids long. V was pared by 4 bases and J by 2 bases, with 11 bases of the junction left unmatched. The V gene's germline CDR1 is SGHRS and CDR2 YFSETQ. The CDR3 DNA reads as TGCGCCAGCAGCGGTCGCCCGGGACAGAGTACTAATGAAAAACTGTTTTTT. Its translation: CASSGRPGQSTNEKLFF.

The rearrangement uses TRBV5-6 and TRBJ2-6; D not certain. There are 16 residues in the CDR3. The V gene's germline CDR1 is SGHDT and CDR2 YYEEEE. Trimming stripped 2 bases from V and 0 bases from J, with 9 bases between. The CDR3 reads CASSFVESSGANVLTF. The CDR3 coding sequence is TGTGCCAGCAGCTTTGTGGAGAGCTCTGGGGCCAACGTCCTGACTTTC.

This chain joins TRBV20-1 and TRBJ1-5; 9 bases agree with TRBD1. V was pared by 0 bases and J by 3 bases, with 6 bases of the junction left unmatched. This CDR3 has 16 residues. Germline values: CDR1 DFQATT, CDR2 SNEGSKA (reference sequence). The CDR3 DNA sequence: TGCAGTGCTAGAGATCCGGGACAGGGCGACAATCAGCCCCAGCATTTT. Translating gives CSARDPGQGDNQPQHF.

This clonotype occurred a few times. The chain links TRBV9 to TRBJ2-5; D might be TRBD1 (5 bases). The CDR3 has 15 amino acids. From germline, CDR1 is SGDLS and CDR2 YYNGEE. The germline V and J ends were trimmed by 4 bases and 7 bases, with 20 bases remaining between them. In nucleotides, the CDR3 is TGTGCCAGCAGCCCCAAAGGATTCCAGGGTACGACCCAGTACTTC. This sequence encodes CASSPKGFQGTTQYF.

The V gene is TRBV5-1, the J gene TRBJ2-2; D call uncertain. The CDR3 is 13 residues long. Looked up from germline, CDR1 is SGHRS and CDR2 is YFSETQ. Between the trimmed V and J ends, which lost 4 bases and 3 bases, there was a span of 7 bases. CDR3: CASSPRDTGELFF. CDR3 DNA sequence: TGCGCCAGCAGCCCAAGGGACACCGGGGAGCTGTTTTTT.

The chain has TRBV5-1 and TRBJ1-4; a weak D match, TRBD1 (5 bases). V lost 0 bases and J 3 bases, leaving 15 bases between the germline ends. The CDR3 covers 17 residues. Germline CDR1 and CDR2: SGHRS and YFSETQ. The CDR3: CASSLAFRGRANEKLFF. The CDR3 DNA reads as TGCGCCAGCAGCTTGGCCTTTCGGGGACGGGCTAATGAAAAACTGTTTTTT.

This chain joins TRBV20-1 and TRBJ1-2; the D is unclear. Germline V gives CDR1 DFQATT, CDR2 SNEGSKA (reference sequence). V gave up 0 bases and J gave up 6 bases, with 8 bases separating them. This CDR3 is 12 amino acids long. In DNA, the CDR3 is TGCAGTGCTAGAGATCACTTAAATGGCTACACCTTC. The encoded protein is CSARDHLNGYTF.

This clonotype was counted many times. CDR3 in amino acids: CASSEASGTYNEQFF. The CDR3 nucleotides are TGTGCCAGCAGTGAAGCTAGCGGCACCTACAATGAGCAGTTCTTC. The V and J genes are TRBV25-1 and TRBJ2-1, with 7 bases identical to TRBD2. This CDR3 is 15 amino acids long. V shed 2 bases, J shed 2 bases, and the junction held 3 bases outside the gene matches. Germline-derived CDR1 and CDR2 are MGHDK and SYGVNS. Supplemented by reference TRBV25-1 and TRBJ2-1, the full variable domain reads EADIYQTPRYLVIGTGKKITLECSQTMGHDKMYWYQQDPGMELHLIHYSYGVNSTEKGDLSSESTVSRIRTEHFPLTLESARPSHTSQYLCASSEASGTYNEQFFGPGTRLTVL.

This chain uses TRBV7-2 with TRBJ1-4; TRBD1 matches at 11 bases. From germline, CDR1 is SGHTA and CDR2 FQGNSA. Trimming took 5 bases from V and 3 from J; bases not matched to a gene: 8. The CDR3 has 17 residues. CDR3 sequence: CASSPRTGGISNEKLFF. CDR3 DNA: TGTGCCAGCAGCCCAAGGACAGGGGGCATCTCTAATGAAAAACTGTTTTTT.

The chain is built from TRBV4-1 and TRBJ1-4, with TRBD1 matching over 7 bases. There are 15 residues in the CDR3. Looked up from germline, CDR1 is MGHRA and CDR2 is YSYEKL. V dropped 11 bases and J dropped 8; count of bases not matched to a gene: 17. The CDR3 nucleotides are TGCGCCCGCGGTGAGGAAGGACAGGCGGGCGAAAAACTGTTTTTT. Translated, it gives CARGEEGQAGEKLFF.

As concerns this clonotype: The junction departs from the called germline gene at one end, perhaps through a read error. The J gene is TRBJ1-2, the V gene TRBV7-7; D gene ambiguous. The germline V gene encodes CDR1 SSHAT and CDR2 FNYEAQ (reference sequence). This CDR3 comprises 16 residues. The CDR3 DNA reads TGTGCTAGCAGCCCCCAAGTTTGGGATAGTAAGGATGGCTACACCTTC. It specifies CASSPQVWDSKDGYTF.